The 3 T cell receptor beta chains below all came from one sample that was sequenced in a study of cytomegalovirus exposure and HLA in healthy donors (dated by TCRdb to about 2017). The library was obtained by the immunoSEQ multiplex PCR assay. A mixture of 60 forward primers for TCR Vbeta segments and 13 reverse primers for TCR Jbeta segments was used in the multiplex PCR. TCRdb's version of the immuneACCESS table is confined to in-frame rearrangements and falls short of the full clone set. An unresolved V gene accounts for under half of the shortfall where checked; the remainder is of unknown origin. The sample records 200,000 or so clones, 70% to 80% of which are singletons. The ten most abundant clones make up less than 3.5% of the sample. Sequencing was performed on PBMCs. The source is a woman in her thirties in good health and CMV-seronegative.

The chain uses TRBV15 and TRBJ2-5; 7 bases fit TRBD2. Germline V lookup: CDR1 LNHNV, CDR2 YYDKDF (reference sequence). The CDR3 runs 15 residues. Trimming removed 5 bases from V and 5 bases from J; junction bases left unmatched: 11. The CDR3 loop reads CATSPKGTIRETQYF. Written as DNA, the CDR3 is TGTGCCACCAGCCCAAAAGGGACTATCAGGGAGACCCAGTACTTC.

The chain joins TRBV10-1 to TRBJ1-1; 11 bases align to TRBD1. Germline V CDR1 and CDR2: WNHNN, SYGVQD (reference sequence). CDR3 size: 14 residues. V lost 6 bases to trimming and J lost 3 bases; unmatched junction nucleotides: 3. As DNA, the CDR3 is TGCGCCAGCAGATCGGGACAGGGGGACACTGAAGCTTTCTTT. Amino acid sequence: CASRSGQGDTEAFF.

The CDR3 region is CASSFPRPRETQYF. The CDR3 nucleotides read TGCGCCAGCAGCTTCCCTAGGCCCCGAGAGACCCAGTACTTC. This chain connects TRBV5-1 to TRBJ2-5; D remains ambiguous. This CDR3 contains 14 residues. V lost 2 bases to trimming and J lost 4 bases, with 12 bases between them. CDR1 is SGHRS and CDR2 is YFSETQ in the germline V gene.